The 10 T cell receptor beta chains below all came from one sample that was sequenced in a study of cytomegalovirus exposure and HLA in healthy donors. PCR employed 60 Vbeta and 13 Jbeta primers. Profiled with immunoSEQ multiplex PCR; TCRdb holds only in-frame clones, not every one. In the table there are 150,000 to 200,000 clones, around 80% of which are singletons. Sequences were obtained from PBMCs. These receptors were obtained from a man aged 18 to 30 in good health and CMV-seronegative.

V usage is TRBV2 and J usage is TRBJ2-3, with a weak D call TRBD2 (5 bases). Per germline, CDR1 SNHLY and CDR2 FYNNEI. The CDR3 totals 14 residues. Trimming cost V 7 bases and J 1 base, with 12 bases left between them. In nucleotides, the CDR3 is TGTGCCAGCAATGTAGAGGGTCGCACAGATACGCAGTATTTT. The encoded protein is CASNVEGRTDTQYF.

CDR3 sequence (DNA): TGTGCCAGCAGTTGGACAGGGGGCGTAGGGTATGGCTACACCTTC. It is translated as CASSWTGGVGYGYTF. The rearrangement uses TRBV28 and TRBJ1-2; TRBD1 agrees at 11 bases. CDR1 and CDR2 from the germline V gene are MDHEN and SYDVKM. The CDR3 length is 15 residues. V dropped 4 bases and J dropped 5; count of bases not matched to a gene: 6.

Worth noting for this clone: The same CDR3 is also encoded by other DNA sequences in this sample. The J gene is TRBJ1-1, the V gene TRBV6-5; D is perhaps TRBD1 (5 bases). The CDR3 totals 15 residues. Looked up from germline, CDR1 is MNHEY and CDR2 is SVGAGI. Trimming left V 0 bases short and J 1 base short, with 9 bases between. The CDR3 sequence: CASSYSSGGNTEAFF. The CDR3 nucleotides are TGTGCCAGCAGTTACTCGTCGGGGGGGAACACTGAAGCTTTCTTT.

This chain uses TRBV18 with TRBJ1-1, with a weak D call TRBD1 (5 bases). This CDR3 spans 14 amino acids. Germline V CDR1 and CDR2: KGHSH, LQKENI. Trimming removed 1 base at V and 3 bases at J, with 9 bases between. The CDR3 nucleotides are TGTGCCAGCTCACCACAAGGGGCTGACACTGAAGCTTTCTTT. Amino acids: CASSPQGADTEAFF.

The V and J genes are TRBV6-5 and TRBJ2-3; D is possibly TRBD2 (5 bases). V gave up 6 bases and J gave up 2 bases, with 12 bases separating them. CDR3 length: 14 residues. Germline V gene sequence: CDR1 MNHEY, CDR2 SVGAGI. The DNA for the CDR3 is TGTGCCAGCAGGAACACGGGGAACACAGATACGCAGTATTTT. This translates into CASRNTGNTDTQYF.

The chain recombines TRBV2 with TRBJ2-7; maybe TRBD1 (5 bases). The V end was cut by 7 bases, the J end by 3 bases, with 7 bases between. Germline CDR1 reads SNHLY; CDR2 reads FYNNEI. The CDR3 consists of 11 residues. DNA of the CDR3: TGTGCCAGCACCGACAGCTACGAGCAGTACTTC. Translating gives CASTDSYEQYF.

The chain couples TRBV2 to TRBJ1-4, with 8 bases that match TRBD1. With V trimmed by 5 bases and J by 8 bases, 7 bases remained unmatched. The CDR3 sequence is 14 residues long. Germline V lookup: CDR1 SNHLY, CDR2 FYNNEI. The CDR3 DNA follows: TGTGCCAGCAGTTGGACAGGGAAACACGAAAAACTGTTTTTT. Translating gives CASSWTGKHEKLFF. Full variable domain (outside the CDR3, taken from reference TRBV2 and TRBJ1-4): EPEVTQTPSHQVTQMGQEVILRCVPISNHLYFYWYRQILGQKVEFLVSFYNNEISEKSEIFDDQFSVERPDGSNFTLKIRSTKLEDSAMYFCASSWTGKHEKLFFGSGTQLSVL.

J is TRBJ2-5 and V is TRBV6-6; 8 nucleotides line up with TRBD1. CDR3 size: 16 residues. V dropped 0 bases and J dropped 5; count of bases not matched to a gene: 8. The germline V gene has CDR1 MNHNY and CDR2 SVGAGI (reference sequence). The CDR3 nucleotides read TGTGCCAGCAGTTACTCGACAGGGGCGGGACAGGAGACCCAGTACTTC. Its translation is CASSYSTGAGQETQYF.

The rearrangement joins TRBV15 to TRBJ2-7; 9 positions match TRBD2. In germline, CDR1 is LNHNV, CDR2 YYDKDF (reference sequence). V trimming: 0 bases; J trimming: 3 bases; junction bases outside the gene matches: 3. This CDR3 spans 15 amino acids. The CDR3 nucleotides read TGTGCCACCAGCAGAGAAGCGGGGGGCAACTACGAGCAGTACTTC. It specifies CATSREAGGNYEQYF. Together with reference TRBV15 and TRBJ2-7, the CDR3 gives the full variable domain: DAMVIQNPRYQVTQFGKPVTLSCSQTLNHNVMYWYQQKSSQAPKLLFHYYDKDFNNEADTPDNFQSRRPNTSFCFLDIRSPGLGDTAMYLCATSREAGGNYEQYFGPGTRLTVT.

This chain uses TRBV25-1 with TRBJ1-2, with TRBD1 matching over 10 bases. The V gene end was trimmed by 4 bases and the J gene end by 8 bases; junction bases not matched to a gene: 10. CDR3 size: 15 residues. Germline V lookup: CDR1 MGHDK, CDR2 SYGVNS. The CDR3 DNA sequence: TGTGCCAGCAGTGGGGGGGACAGGGGTACTATAGGCTACACCTTC. Residues: CASSGGDRGTIGYTF.